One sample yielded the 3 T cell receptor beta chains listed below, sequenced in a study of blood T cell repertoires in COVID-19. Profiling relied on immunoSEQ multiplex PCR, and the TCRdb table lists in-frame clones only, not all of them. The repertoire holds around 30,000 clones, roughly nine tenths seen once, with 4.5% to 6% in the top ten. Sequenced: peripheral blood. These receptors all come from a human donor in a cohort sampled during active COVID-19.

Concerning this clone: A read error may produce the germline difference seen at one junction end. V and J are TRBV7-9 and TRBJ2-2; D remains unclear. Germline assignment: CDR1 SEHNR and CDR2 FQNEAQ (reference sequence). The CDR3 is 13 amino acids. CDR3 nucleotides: TGTGCCAGCACCTTAGGTCTCCCCGGGGAGCTGTTTTTT. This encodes CASTLGLPGELFF. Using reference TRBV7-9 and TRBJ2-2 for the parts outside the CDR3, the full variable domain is DTGVSQNPRHKITKRGQNVTFRCDPISEHNRLYWYRQTLGQGPEFLTYFQNEAQLEKSRLLSDRFSAERPKGSFSTLEIQRTEQGDSAMYLCASTLGLPGELFFGEGSRLTVL.

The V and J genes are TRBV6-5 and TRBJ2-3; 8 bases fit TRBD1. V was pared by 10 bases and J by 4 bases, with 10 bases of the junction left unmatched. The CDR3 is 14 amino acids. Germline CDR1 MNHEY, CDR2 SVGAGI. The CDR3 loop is CATGQGVGPDTQYF. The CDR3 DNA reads TGTGCCACCGGACAGGGAGTAGGTCCAGATACGCAGTATTTT.

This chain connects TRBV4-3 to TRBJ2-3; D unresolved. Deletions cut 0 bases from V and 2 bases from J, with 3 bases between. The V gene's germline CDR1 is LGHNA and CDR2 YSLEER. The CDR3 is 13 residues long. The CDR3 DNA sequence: TGCGCCAGCAGCCAAGATATCACAGATACGCAGTATTTT. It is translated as CASSQDITDTQYF.